These 27 T cell receptor beta chains were all obtained from the same sample, sequenced in a study of blood T cell repertoires in COVID-19. Assay used: immunoSEQ multiplex PCR; TCRdb lists only in-frame clones, some missing. The top ten clones hold around 10% of a sample with roughly 60,000 clones, roughly 87% of them seen once. The sequencing sample was made of peripheral blood. The receptor set was obtained from a human donor with acute or convalescent COVID-19. The donor label of this sample is uncertain.

This clone has more than one count but fewer than ten. The gene calls are TRBV3-1 (or the pseudogene TRBV3-2) and TRBJ2-3; tentative D call: TRBD2 (5 bases). Trimming removed 2 bases at V and 6 bases at J, with 18 bases between. Germline V gene lookup returns CDR1 LGHDT and CDR2 YNNKEL (reference sequence). This CDR3 has 16 residues. The CDR3 reads CASSQQVSSGVDTQYF. The CDR3 nucleotides are TGTGCCAGCAGCCAACAGGTGTCGTCCGGGGTGGATACGCAGTATTTT.

V gene TRBV5-4 combines with J gene TRBJ1-2, with a weak D call TRBD1 (6 bases). Germline assignment: CDR1 SGHNT and CDR2 YYREEE (reference sequence). The CDR3 has 14 residues. With 6 bases removed from V and 8 bases from J, the gap between germline ends came to 20 bases. This CDR3 reads CASTHTGRGEGYTF. CDR3 sequence (DNA): TGTGCCAGCACCCATACAGGGAGGGGAGAAGGCTACACCTTC.

The rearrangement uses TRBV29-1 and TRBJ1-1; D is uncertain. V was clipped by 4 bases and J by 3 bases, with 12 bases between them. Germline V gives CDR1 SQVTM, CDR2 ANQGSEA. The CDR3 spans 13 residues. The CDR3 nucleotides are TGCAGCGTTGGGTCAGACACCTACACTGAAGCTTTCTTT. Its translation: CSVGSDTYTEAFF.

This sequence joins TRBV11-2 and TRBJ2-1; weak D call: TRBD2 (6 bases). Germline lookup yields CDR1 SGHAT and CDR2 FQNNGV. The CDR3 totals 14 residues. Trimming removed 4 bases at V and 8 bases at J, with 15 bases between. The DNA of the CDR3 is TGTGCCAGCAGCTCTCTGAGGAGGGGTCATGAGCAGTTCTTC. Translating it yields CASSSLRRGHEQFF.

The chain carries TRBV4-1 and TRBJ2-2; TRBD2 matches at 14 bases. From germline, CDR1 is MGHRA and CDR2 YSYEKL. The CDR3 extends over 15 amino acids. J gave up 7 bases and V 4 bases, and 2 bases lay outside the gene matches. The DNA of the CDR3 is TGCGCCAGCAGCCCGGGACTAGCGGGAGTCGGGGAGCTGTTTTTT. Protein: CASSPGLAGVGELFF.

This chain joins TRBV14 and TRBJ2-1, with TRBD2 matching over 9 bases. This CDR3 is built from 19 residues. Losses at the gene ends were 5 bases for V and 0 bases for J; bases not matched to a gene: 14. Per germline, CDR1 SGHDN and CDR2 FVKESK. CDR3 DNA sequence: TGTGCCAGCAGCTACGGACTAGCGTCCTTTTATAGCTCCTACAATGAGCAGTTCTTC. Protein product: CASSYGLASFYSSYNEQFF.

This chain connects TRBV15 to TRBJ1-2; TRBD1 agrees at 8 bases. With 2 bases clipped from V and 7 bases from J, the junction kept 12 bases outside the gene matches. Per germline, CDR1 LNHNV and CDR2 YYDKDF (reference sequence). The CDR3 consists of 16 residues. The CDR3 DNA reads as TGTGCCACCAGCAGAAGACAGGGGTCCAATCCCCTTGGCTACACCTTC. It is translated as CATSRRQGSNPLGYTF.

This clone was detected once. The chain employs TRBV2 and TRBJ1-4; D not certain. V was clipped by 9 bases and J by 3 bases, with 23 bases between them. Germline-derived CDR1 and CDR2 are SNHLY and FYNNEI. The CDR3 is 17 residues long. CDR3 loop: CASVRAGILAANEKLFF. CDR3 nucleotide sequence: TGTGCCAGTGTGAGGGCGGGGATCTTGGCGGCTAATGAAAAACTGTTTTTT.

The chain combines TRBV9 with TRBJ2-5; 11 bases line up with TRBD2. CDR1 and CDR2 from the germline V gene are SGDLS and YYNGEE. V gave up 0 bases and J gave up 7 bases; unmatched junction bases: 14. The CDR3 is made up of 18 amino acids. The CDR3 loop is CASSVVPTPLAGVWTQYF. The CDR3 nucleotides read TGTGCCAGCAGCGTAGTCCCCACCCCACTAGCGGGGGTGTGGACCCAGTACTTC.

This chain joins TRBV19 and TRBJ2-5; the match to TRBD1 covers 9 bases. V dropped 0 bases and J dropped 8; count of bases not matched to a gene: 7. The V gene's germline CDR1 is LNHDA and CDR2 SQIVND (reference sequence). The CDR3 consists of 15 residues. The DNA of the CDR3 is TGTGCCAGTAGTATAGATCACGGGACAGGGCCCACCCAGTACTTC. It yields the protein CASSIDHGTGPTQYF. The entire variable domain, with the rest obtained from reference TRBV19 and TRBJ2-5, is as follows: DGGITQSPKYLFRKEGQNVTLSCEQNLNHDAMYWYRQDPGQGLRLIYYSQIVNDFQKGDIAEGYSVSREKKESFPLTVTSAQKNPTAFYLCASSIDHGTGPTQYFGPGTRLLVL.

The genes are TRBV18 and TRBJ1-2; D remains unclear. Germline CDR1 and CDR2: KGHSH and LQKENI. The CDR3 length is 12 residues. Trimming cost V 6 bases and J 6 bases, with 11 bases left between them. CDR3 DNA: TGTGCCAGCTCTGATCGGGAAAATGGCTACACCTTC. Protein: CASSDRENGYTF.

The chain combines TRBV10-2 with TRBJ1-3; no clear D. Germline-derived CDR1 and CDR2 are WSHSY and SAAADI. This CDR3 contains 13 residues. V gave up 2 bases and J gave up 12 bases, with 14 bases separating them. CDR3 sequence (DNA): TGCGCCAGCAGTGAGACTATCGGGAACCACATATATTTT. Its translation: CASSETIGNHIYF.

This rearrangement joins TRBV28 to TRBJ1-5, with D possibly being TRBD1 (5 bases). V was clipped by 5 bases and J by 2 bases, with 13 bases between them. This CDR3 has 15 residues. Germline values: CDR1 MDHEN, CDR2 SYDVKM. The CDR3, as DNA: TGTGCCAGCAGTCCCACAGGTGCGGGCAATCAGCCCCAGCATTTT. Its translation is CASSPTGAGNQPQHF.

The rearrangement joins TRBV6-2 or TRBV6-3 to TRBJ2-1; 8 bases fit TRBD2. The CDR3 length is 20 residues. CDR1 is MNHEY, CDR2 SVGEGT, per germline. The trim removed 2 bases at V and 0 bases at J, leaving 15 bases unmatched. CDR3 sequence (DNA): TGTGCCAGCAGTTACCCTCTGGCGGGGGGCTTTATTAGCTCCTACAATGAGCAGTTCTTC. Encoded protein: CASSYPLAGGFISSYNEQFF.

This sequence joins TRBV3-1 (or the pseudogene TRBV3-2) and TRBJ2-7, with D unresolved. CDR3 size: 13 residues. V gave up 4 bases and J gave up 0 bases, with 7 bases separating them. The germline gives CDR1 LGHDT, CDR2 YNNKEL (reference sequence). This CDR3 is CASSPEVSYEQYF. The CDR3 region has the DNA TGTGCCAGCAGCCCCGAGGTCTCCTACGAGCAGTACTTC.

The V and J genes are TRBV2 and TRBJ1-1, with 10 bases lining up with TRBD1. J gave up 5 bases and V 2 bases, and 2 bases lay outside the gene matches. CDR1 is SNHLY and CDR2 is FYNNEI in the germline V gene. This CDR3 contains 14 residues. This chain's CDR3 is CASSERTGGTEAFF. CDR3 DNA sequence: TGTGCCAGCAGTGAAAGGACAGGGGGTACTGAAGCTTTCTTT.

The gene calls are TRBV14 and TRBJ2-5; a possible D gene is TRBD1 (5 bases). The ends were cut back, 0 bases at V and 4 bases at J, with 9 bases in the middle. The CDR3 totals 14 residues. CDR1 SGHDN and CDR2 FVKESK come from the germline V gene. The CDR3 nucleotides read TGTGCCAGCAGCCAAGAATCCAGGGTAGAGACCCAGTACTTC. Translating it yields CASSQESRVETQYF.

The rearrangement links TRBV7-9 to TRBJ2-2; D may be TRBD1 (6 bases). V was cut by 5 bases and J by 7 bases, with 17 bases left in between. The CDR3 consists of 15 residues. Germline CDR1 and CDR2: SEHNR and FQNEAQ (reference sequence). The CDR3 nucleotides read TGTGCCAGCAGCAAGAGGCAGGGGACGGACGGGGAGCTGTTTTTT. Translated: CASSKRQGTDGELFF.

This chain uses TRBV4-1 with TRBJ1-3; D not certain. The germline V gene has CDR1 MGHRA and CDR2 YSYEKL. The CDR3 sequence is 17 residues long. Trimming removed 1 base from V and 1 base from J, with 14 bases in between. The CDR3 DNA is TGCGCCAGCAGCCAAGTAAGCCGGGAGGCTTCTGGAAACACCATATATTTT. Protein sequence: CASSQVSREASGNTIYF.

The V gene is TRBV29-1, the J gene TRBJ2-7, with D maybe TRBD2 (5 bases). Germline-derived CDR1 and CDR2 are SQVTM and ANQGSEA. The CDR3 length is 15 residues. Trimming stripped 5 bases from V and 1 base from J, with 18 bases between. The CDR3 nucleotides are TGCAGCGTTAGGTCTAGCTCGGTTACGTCCTACGAGCAGTACTTC. Amino acids: CSVRSSSVTSYEQYF.

The V call is TRBV18, the J call TRBJ1-1; D is unclear. The CDR3 length is 12 residues. The V and J ends lost 5 bases and 2 bases respectively, with 6 bases between them. The germline V gene has CDR1 KGHSH and CDR2 LQKENI. CDR3 amino acids: CASSNLNTEAFF. CDR3 in DNA: TGTGCCAGCTCAAACCTAAACACTGAAGCTTTCTTT. Full variable domain (missing parts from reference TRBV18 and TRBJ1-1): NAGVMQNPRHLVRRRGQEARLRCSPMKGHSHVYWYRQLPEEGLKFMVYLQKENIIDESGMPKERFSAEFPKEGPSILRIQQVVRGDSAAYFCASSNLNTEAFFGQGTRLTVV.

A single count supports this clone. The CDR3 protein is CASSSNPTDTQYF. The CDR3 DNA sequence: TGTGCCAGCAGCTCCAATCCCACAGATACGCAGTATTTT. This chain links TRBV7-3 with TRBJ2-3; D gene ambiguous. Germline V lookup: CDR1 SGHTA, CDR2 FQGTGA. The ends were cut back, 4 bases at V and 2 bases at J, with 7 bases in the middle. The CDR3 is made up of 13 amino acids.

This sequence joins TRBV5-1 and TRBJ1-2; D perhaps matches TRBD1 (5 bases). V lost 0 bases and J 3 bases, leaving 9 bases between the germline ends. From germline, CDR1 is SGHRS and CDR2 YFSETQ. The CDR3 loop spans 14 amino acids. The CDR3, as DNA: TGCGCCAGCAGCTTGGTGCAGGGCGACTATGGCTACACCTTC. Amino acid sequence: CASSLVQGDYGYTF. Drawing the rest from reference TRBV5-1 and TRBJ1-2, the complete variable domain is KAGVTQTPRYLIKTRGQQVTLSCSPISGHRSVSWYQQTPGQGLQFLFEYFSETQRNKGNFPGRFSGRQFSNSRSEMNVSTLELGDSALYLCASSLVQGDYGYTFGSGTRLTVV.

The chain combines TRBV5-1 with TRBJ2-1, with TRBD2 matching over 8 bases. Germline CDR1 SGHRS, CDR2 YFSETQ. The CDR3 is made up of 14 amino acids. The junction had 7 bases not matched to a gene; V was cut back by 3 bases and J by 8 bases. The CDR3 region is CASSSIAGMDEQFF. The CDR3 bases are TGCGCCAGCAGCTCTATAGCGGGGATGGATGAGCAGTTCTTC.

CDR3 in amino acids: CSASNPPGNEQFF. The CDR3 DNA sequence: TGCAGTGCTAGTAACCCCCCGGGTAATGAGCAGTTCTTC. This chain links TRBV20-1 with TRBJ2-1; D is uncertain. Trimming removed 3 bases from V and 7 bases from J, with 13 bases in between. The germline V gene encodes CDR1 DFQATT and CDR2 SNEGSKA (reference sequence). The CDR3 has 13 amino acids.

V usage is TRBV27 and J usage is TRBJ1-2, with D tentatively TRBD1 (5 bases). Germline assignment: CDR1 MNHEY and CDR2 SMNVEV (reference sequence). Trimming removed 3 bases at V and 4 bases at J, with 15 bases between. This CDR3 comprises 15 residues. The CDR3 sequence is CASSFDMEGSYGYTF. In DNA, the CDR3 is TGTGCCAGCAGTTTTGATATGGAGGGGAGCTATGGCTACACCTTC.

This clone was picked up one time. The rearrangement links TRBV3-1 (or the pseudogene TRBV3-2) to TRBJ1-2, with 7 nucleotides matching TRBD1. CDR1 and CDR2 (germline): LGHDT, YNNKEL (reference sequence). The trim removed 6 bases at V and 6 bases at J, leaving 10 bases unmatched. CDR3 length equals 14 residues. The CDR3 DNA is TGTGCCAGCAGGATCGAGGGGGCACTAAATGGCTACACCTTC. This translates into CASRIEGALNGYTF.